Reported below is one T cell receptor beta chain. This PCR relied on a set of 60 Vbeta primers and 13 Jbeta primers. TCRdb keeps only in-frame clones here, not all; method: immunoSEQ multiplex PCR. This table holds approximately 150,000 clones, roughly 79% found once. The CDR3 is 16 residues long. Trimming cost V 5 bases and J 2 bases; bases outside gene matches: 3. Germline V gives CDR1 ENHRY, CDR2 SYGVKD. The record originates from a study of cytomegalovirus exposure and HLA in healthy donors. The V gene is TRBV10-3, the J gene TRBJ2-3; 14 bases agree with TRBD2. Sample: PBMCs. The sequence came from a woman under 30 in good health and CMV-seropositive. DNA for the CDR3: TGTGCCATCAGTTTGGGACTAGCGGGGGACACAGATACGCAGTATTTT. Its translation: CAISLGLAGDTDTQYF.